A single sample gave rise to the 20 T cell receptor beta chains below, sequenced in a study of blood T cell repertoires in COVID-19. The assay was immunoSEQ multiplex PCR, and TCRdb's table has in-frame clones only and misses some. The profile shows about 80,000 clones, 70% to 90% of them singletons. Sequencing used peripheral blood. These receptors were taken from a woman aged 80 or over with acute or convalescent COVID-19.

The rearrangement uses TRBV3-1 (or the pseudogene TRBV3-2) and TRBJ2-1, with D tentatively TRBD2 (6 bases). Germline V CDR1 and CDR2: LGHDT, YNNKEL (reference sequence). The CDR3 sequence is 13 residues long. The germline V and J ends were trimmed by 2 bases and 12 bases, with 14 bases remaining between them. CDR3 region: CASSQLRDSLQFF. DNA of the CDR3: TGTGCCAGCAGCCAACTTCGGGACTCTCTGCAGTTCTTC.

The chain uses TRBV5-6 and TRBJ1-1; perhaps TRBD1 as D (6 bases). CDR1 is SGHDT and CDR2 is YYEEEE in the germline V gene. The CDR3 totals 16 residues. V dropped 0 bases and J dropped 0 bases, with 12 bases sitting between them. CDR3 in DNA: TGTGCCAGCAGCTTGGGCCCCGGGGGGCTGAACACTGAAGCTTTCTTT. It encodes CASSLGPGGLNTEAFF.

The gene calls are TRBV2 and TRBJ2-2, with D tentatively TRBD1 (5 bases). V dropped 5 bases and J dropped 7 bases, with 14 bases sitting between them. The CDR3 sequence is 14 residues long. Germline loops: CDR1 SNHLY, CDR2 FYNNEI. The CDR3 region is CASSPDRSIGELFF. The CDR3 coding sequence is TGTGCCAGCAGTCCCGACAGAAGCATCGGGGAGCTGTTTTTT.

This chain links TRBV3-1 (or the pseudogene TRBV3-2) with TRBJ1-4; D is uncertain. Between the trimmed V and J ends, which lost 0 bases and 4 bases, there was a span of 3 bases. CDR1 LGHDT and CDR2 YNNKEL come from the germline V gene (reference sequence). The CDR3 covers 13 residues. CDR3 protein: CASSQDYNEKLFF. CDR3 coding DNA: TGTGCCAGCAGCCAAGACTATAATGAAAAACTGTTTTTT.

The CDR3 sequence: CAWKGTTYEQYF. In DNA form, the CDR3 reads TGTGCCTGGAAAGGGACAACCTACGAGCAGTACTTC. The rearrangement joins TRBV30 to TRBJ2-7, with D perhaps TRBD1 (6 bases). Germline V lookup: CDR1 GTSNPN, CDR2 SVGIG (reference sequence). The CDR3 totals 12 residues. With 4 bases removed from V and 2 bases from J, the gap between germline ends came to 9 bases.

The rearrangement joins TRBV5-6 to TRBJ2-7; a weak D match, TRBD1 (6 bases). Trimming cost V 6 bases and J 5 bases, with 15 bases left between them. From germline, CDR1 is SGHDT and CDR2 YYEEEE. There are 13 residues in the CDR3. The CDR3 is CASKYGRGNEQYF. For the CDR3, the DNA is TGTGCCAGCAAGTATGGCAGGGGAAACGAGCAGTACTTC.

The chain combines TRBV4-3 with TRBJ2-4; D unresolved. Germline lookup yields CDR1 LGHNA and CDR2 YSLEER. The CDR3 is made up of 15 amino acids. Trimming took 1 base from V and 0 from J, leaving 7 bases between them. The CDR3: CASSQGRQAKNIQYF. The CDR3 nucleotides read TGCGCCAGCAGCCAAGGGCGGCAAGCCAAAAACATTCAGTACTTC.

This chain joins TRBV4-1 and TRBJ2-5, with 16 bases matching TRBD2. The CDR3 contains 16 residues. J was trimmed by 5 bases and V by 6 bases; bases with no gene match: 6. Germline V lookup: CDR1 MGHRA, CDR2 YSYEKL. The CDR3 DNA sequence: TGCGCCAGCAGACAGGGGACTAGCGGGAGGGCGGAGACCCAGTACTTC. Protein: CASRQGTSGRAETQYF.

The chain joins TRBV29-1 to TRBJ2-3; D is unclear. CDR3 length: 13 residues. Germline V CDR1 and CDR2: SQVTM, ANQGSEA. V was shortened by 4 bases and J by 9 bases, with 17 bases between the two germline ends. This chain's CDR3 is CSVATNPISTQYF. CDR3 nucleotide sequence: TGCAGCGTTGCGACAAACCCTATAAGCACGCAGTATTTT.

This clone has just one count. CDR3 sequence reads: CASSTGTSKRETQYF. CDR3 sequence (DNA): TGTGCCAGCAGTACTGGGACTAGCAAACGGGAGACCCAGTACTTC. The chain employs TRBV6-2 or TRBV6-3 and TRBJ2-5; 9 bases match TRBD2. The V and J ends lost 5 bases and 5 bases, in that order; junction bases with no gene match: 9. Germline CDR1 and CDR2: MNHEY and SVGEGT. CDR3 length equals 15 residues.

V gene TRBV5-5 combines with J gene TRBJ2-7, with D tentatively TRBD1 (6 bases). CDR3 length: 13 residues. Germline CDR1 is SGHKS and CDR2 is YYEKEE (reference sequence). Trimming shortened V by 0 bases and J by 4 bases, and 8 bases separated the two germline ends. The DNA for the CDR3 is TGTGCCAGCAGCTTGGACAGGGAATACGAGCAGTACTTC. Its translation is CASSLDREYEQYF.

The rearrangement joins TRBV25-1 to TRBJ2-1, with 12 nucleotides matching TRBD2. Germline assignment: CDR1 MGHDK and CDR2 SYGVNS. Trimming removed 6 bases from V and 6 bases from J; junction bases left unmatched: 9. This CDR3 contains 16 residues. The CDR3, as DNA: TGTGCCAGCAGGCTTTCAACTAGCGGGGGGTCCAATGAGCAGTTCTTC. Amino acid sequence: CASRLSTSGGSNEQFF.

The rearrangement joins TRBV28 to TRBJ1-1; 12 nucleotides agree with TRBD1. The trim removed 1 base at V and 7 bases at J, leaving 4 bases unmatched. There are 15 residues in the CDR3. Looked up from germline, CDR1 is MDHEN and CDR2 is SYDVKM. The CDR3 bases are TGTGCCAGCAGTTTATCCGGGACAGGGGGCTTTGAAGCTTTCTTT. Translation gives CASSLSGTGGFEAFF. Supplemented by reference TRBV28 and TRBJ1-1, the full variable domain reads DVKVTQSSRYLVKRTGEKVFLECVQDMDHENMFWYRQDPGLGLRLIYFSYDVKMKEKGDIPEGYSVSREKKERFSLILESASTNQTSMYLCASSLSGTGGFEAFFGQGTRLTVV.

The chain combines TRBV9 with TRBJ2-1; 9 nucleotides match TRBD2. J was trimmed by 10 bases and V by 0 bases; bases with no gene match: 8. Per the germline V gene, CDR1 is SGDLS and CDR2 is YYNGEE. The CDR3 consists of 15 residues. This CDR3 is CASSVDSGSQGEQFF. CDR3 DNA sequence: TGTGCCAGCAGCGTAGATAGCGGGAGCCAGGGGGAGCAGTTCTTC.

In its sample, this clone was seen once. The chain has TRBV18 and TRBJ2-5; 7 bases map to TRBD2. The V gene end was trimmed by 5 bases and the J gene end by 0 bases; junction bases not matched to a gene: 6. Germline values: CDR1 KGHSH, CDR2 LQKENI. The CDR3 runs 15 residues. CDR3 DNA: TGTGCCAGCTCATCTGGGCGGGAGTACCAAGAGACCCAGTACTTC. It translates to CASSSGREYQETQYF.

The chain couples TRBV18 to TRBJ1-1, with D possibly being TRBD1 (5 bases). Trimming left V 3 bases short and J 0 bases short, with 11 bases between. Germline V lookup: CDR1 KGHSH, CDR2 LQKENI. The CDR3 has 15 residues. CDR3 nucleotide sequence: TGTGCCAGCTCACCCAAGACAGCCTTGAACACTGAAGCTTTCTTT. Translation gives CASSPKTALNTEAFF.

The rearrangement links TRBV7-3 to TRBJ1-6, with D maybe TRBD1 (5 bases). CDR1 SGHTA and CDR2 FQGTGA come from the germline V gene. The CDR3 totals 14 residues. V dropped 2 bases and J dropped 7 bases, with 9 bases sitting between them. The CDR3 loop is CASSLLAGNSPLHF. The CDR3, as DNA: TGTGCCAGCAGCTTATTGGCAGGGAATTCACCCCTCCACTTT.

The gene calls are TRBV6-2 or TRBV6-3 and TRBJ1-2, with 7 bases identical to TRBD1. The CDR3 is made up of 13 amino acids. Per the germline V gene, CDR1 is MNHEY and CDR2 is SVGEGT. Trimming at V came to 5 bases and at J to 4 bases, leaving 4 bases not matched to a gene. The CDR3 DNA reads as TGTGCCAGCAGTCCGGACAGGTTCTATGGCTACACCTTC. Translating it yields CASSPDRFYGYTF.

CDR3 region: CASSEATGGYEQYF. The CDR3 DNA is TGTGCCAGCAGTGAAGCAACAGGAGGGTACGAGCAGTACTTC. The rearrangement links TRBV6-1 to TRBJ2-7, with D tentatively TRBD2 (6 bases). In germline, CDR1 is MNHNS, CDR2 SASEGT. V was clipped by 0 bases and J by 4 bases, with 10 bases between them. The CDR3 length is 14 residues.

The chain links TRBV14 to TRBJ2-7; D not certain. The length of the CDR3 is 14 residues. The V end was cut by 0 bases, the J end by 2 bases, with 8 bases between. From germline, CDR1 is SGHDN and CDR2 FVKESK. For the CDR3, the DNA is TGTGCCAGCAGCCAAGACGTGGGCCCCTACGAGCAGTACTTC. This sequence encodes CASSQDVGPYEQYF.